These 6 T cell receptor beta chains came from one sample sequenced in a study of blood T cell repertoires in COVID-19 (dated by TCRdb to 2018 to 2021). Preparation of the library involved the immunoSEQ multiplex PCR assay. TCRdb took this table from immuneACCESS and kept in-frame rearrangements with V and J called. Such tables lack part of the clones; where checked against another copy, unresolved V genes explain under half of the gap, and the rest is unexplained. Within this sample are about 180,000 clones, with around 73% of them counted one time only. The top ten constitute 17% of the sample. Sequencing used PBMCs or T cells enriched from blood (not recorded which). The receptors derive from a woman between 45 and 65 years old who had recovered from COVID-19.

In this sample, this clone turned up a few times. This chain connects TRBV28 to TRBJ1-1; 9 positions agree with TRBD1. The CDR3 runs to 16 residues. Trimming took 3 bases from V and 1 from J; bases not matched to a gene: 6. Germline CDR1 reads MDHEN; CDR2 reads SYDVKM. The CDR3 is CASSLKQGAGNTEAFF. CDR3 in DNA: TGTGCCAGCAGTTTGAAACAGGGGGCCGGGAACACTGAAGCTTTCTTT.

The rearrangement links TRBV6-5 to TRBJ2-3; 7 nucleotides agree with TRBD2. The germline V gene has CDR1 MNHEY and CDR2 SVGAGI. The CDR3 runs 15 residues. Losses at the gene ends were 6 bases for V and 4 bases for J; bases not matched to a gene: 10. The CDR3 here is CASSPPSSGSDTQYF. CDR3 bases: TGTGCCAGCAGCCCCCCATCTAGCGGATCAGATACGCAGTATTTT.

The rearrangement joins TRBV7-2 to TRBJ1-1; D is undetermined. V was pared by 4 bases and J by 6 bases, with 12 bases between. The CDR3 consists of 13 residues. Germline assignment: CDR1 SGHTA and CDR2 FQGNSA. Here the CDR3 DNA reads TGTGCCAGCAGCTCGGTGAGGTCTGCTGAAGCTTTCTTT. Translating it yields CASSSVRSAEAFF.

The genes are TRBV5-4 and TRBJ1-6; no reliable D call. The CDR3 runs 14 residues. The V and J ends lost 4 bases and 6 bases respectively, with 11 bases between them. The germline gives CDR1 SGHNT, CDR2 YYREEE (reference sequence). The CDR3 region is CASSPGILNSPLHF. CDR3 DNA sequence: TGTGCCAGCAGCCCGGGGATCCTTAATTCACCCCTCCACTTT. The full variable domain, its missing parts supplied by reference TRBV5-4 and TRBJ1-6, is ETGVTQSPTHLIKTRGQQVTLRCSSQSGHNTVSWYQQALGQGPQFIFQYYREEENGRGNFPPRFSGLQFPNYSSELNVNALELDDSALYLCASSPGILNSPLHFGNGTRLTVT.

The gene calls are TRBV7-2 and TRBJ2-5, with 13 bases lining up with TRBD2. Germline lookup yields CDR1 SGHTA and CDR2 FQGNSA. The CDR3 is 15 residues long. J was trimmed by 5 bases and V by 5 bases; bases with no gene match: 5. The CDR3 spells CASSLGLAGTETQYF. The CDR3 DNA reads as TGTGCCAGCAGCCTGGGACTAGCGGGAACGGAGACCCAGTACTTC.

This clone was counted a single time. This chain joins TRBV18 and TRBJ2-2; tentative D call: TRBD2 (6 bases). CDR1 KGHSH and CDR2 LQKENI come from the germline V gene. This CDR3 spans 17 amino acids. V gave up 6 bases and J gave up 3 bases, with 20 bases separating them. The CDR3 coding sequence is TGTGCCAGCTCCCTAACTGTGGCGGGAACGGACACCGGGGAGCTGTTTTTT. Translated, it gives CASSLTVAGTDTGELFF.